The 17 T cell receptor beta chains below were found in one sample sequenced in a study of Ad26.COV2.S vaccination and SARS-CoV-2 variants. Indicated treatment: roughly 20 received Ad26.COV2.S at low or high dose, single or two shots; 5 received placebo; per-sample allocation not given. Specimen acquisition occurred on day 63 following the initial vaccine or placebo injection. The protocol was immunoSEQ multiplex PCR, while the TCRdb copy is restricted to in-frame clones and leaves out a portion. Among 450,000 to 550,000 clones, 89% were seen once, and the ten largest hold about 1.7%. Sequenced material: peripheral blood, taken in a trial of Ad26.COV2.S vaccine versus placebo. These receptors were obtained from a person between 18 and 59 years old who received the Ad26.COV2.S COVID-19 vaccine or a placebo.

This chain uses TRBV5-5 with TRBJ2-1, with TRBD2 matching over 7 bases. The CDR3 loop spans 16 amino acids. CDR1 is SGHKS, CDR2 YYEKEE, per germline (reference sequence). V was pared by 0 bases and J by 9 bases, with 12 bases of the junction left unmatched. CDR3 DNA: TGTGCCAGCAGCTTGGGGTCGGGAGGAGCCGTGGGTGAGCAGTTCTTC. Its translation: CASSLGSGGAVGEQFF.

This chain links TRBV3-1 (or the pseudogene TRBV3-2) with TRBJ2-1; 8 bases are a match to TRBD2. Germline CDR1 and CDR2: LGHDT and YNNKEL (reference sequence). The CDR3 totals 17 residues. The J segment lost 5 bases and the V segment lost 0 bases, leaving 9 bases of the junction unmatched. The CDR3 loop reads CASSQDRGVSGDNEQFF. The CDR3, as DNA: TGTGCCAGCAGCCAAGATCGAGGGGTTAGCGGGGACAATGAGCAGTTCTTC.

The gene calls are TRBV25-1 and TRBJ1-5, with a weak D call TRBD1 (6 bases). The CDR3 has 13 residues. V was clipped by 5 bases and J by 9 bases, with 14 bases between them. Looked up from germline, CDR1 is MGHDK and CDR2 is SYGVNS. The CDR3 DNA follows: TGTGCCAGCAGTCCCCAGGGGACGGGGCCCCAGCATTTT. Translated: CASSPQGTGPQHF.

V and J are TRBV14 and TRBJ2-1; 11 nucleotides line up with TRBD1. V was clipped by 0 bases and J by 7 bases; unmatched bases: 5. The germline V gene encodes CDR1 SGHDN and CDR2 FVKESK. The CDR3 extends over 16 amino acids. The DNA for the CDR3 is TGTGCCAGCAGCCAAGAATGGGACAGGGGGTGGAATGAGCAGTTCTTC. It yields the protein CASSQEWDRGWNEQFF. The entire variable domain, with the rest obtained from reference TRBV14 and TRBJ2-1, is as follows: EAGVTQFPSHSVIEKGQTVTLRCDPISGHDNLYWYRRVMGKEIKFLLHFVKESKQDESGMPNNRFLAERTGGTYSTLKVQPAELEDSGVYFCASSQEWDRGWNEQFFGPGTRLTVL.

This chain uses TRBV24-1 with TRBJ2-1; D remains ambiguous. The CDR3 contains 17 residues. Germline loops: CDR1 KGHDR, CDR2 SFDVKD. V was trimmed by 6 bases and J by 0 bases, leaving 17 bases between them. This CDR3 reads CATSHFNKLSSYNEQFF. In DNA, the CDR3 is TGTGCCACCAGTCACTTTAATAAGTTGAGCTCCTACAATGAGCAGTTCTTC.

This chain connects TRBV29-1 to TRBJ2-5; maybe TRBD2 (6 bases). The CDR3 is made up of 13 amino acids. The V gene's germline CDR1 is SQVTM and CDR2 ANQGSEA. The germline V and J ends were trimmed by 6 bases and 4 bases, with 15 bases remaining between them. In DNA form, the CDR3 reads TGCAGCGTCCCGGGGGAGGCAGTAGAGACCCAGTACTTC. Its protein product is CSVPGEAVETQYF.

This chain connects TRBV28 to TRBJ2-7; D gene uncertain. Germline loops: CDR1 MDHEN, CDR2 SYDVKM. Trimming cost V 6 bases and J 6 bases, with 12 bases left between them. The CDR3 totals 12 residues. This CDR3 is CASSYRGGEQYF. The CDR3, as DNA: TGTGCCAGCAGCTATCGAGGTGGCGAGCAGTACTTC.

This chain connects TRBV2 to TRBJ2-1; 12 nucleotides line up with TRBD2. Germline V gene sequence: CDR1 SNHLY, CDR2 FYNNEI. Unmatched junction bases numbered 10, after V lost 2 bases and J lost 8 bases. CDR3 length: 17 amino acids. CDR3 sequence: CASSEIALAGGTDEQFF. CDR3 coding DNA: TGTGCCAGCAGTGAAATCGCACTAGCGGGGGGCACGGATGAGCAGTTCTTC.

V and J are TRBV12-1 and TRBJ1-5; TRBD1 is taken as the D call from the table, unchecked against the DNA. TRBV12-1 is a recognized pseudogene. This CDR3 has 14 residues. The CDR3 nucleotides are TGTGCCAGCAGCCTAAGGCAGGGTTATCAGCCCCAGCATTTT. Protein sequence: CASSLRQGYQPQHF.

The chain combines TRBV28 with TRBJ1-2; 7 bases agree with TRBD1. Per the germline V gene, CDR1 is MDHEN and CDR2 is SYDVKM. The CDR3 is 15 residues long. V lost 4 bases and J lost 8; bases outside the gene matches: 13. CDR3 sequence (DNA): TGTGCCAGCAGTTCCGCCCAGGACAGGCCTATAGGCTACACCTTC. This codes for CASSSAQDRPIGYTF.

The V gene is TRBV19, the J gene TRBJ1-5; a weak D match, TRBD1 (5 bases). From germline, CDR1 is LNHDA and CDR2 SQIVND (reference sequence). Trimming pared 5 bases from V and 10 bases from J, leaving 12 bases between. This CDR3 contains 12 residues. The CDR3 protein is CASSRQGGPQHF. CDR3 coding DNA: TGTGCCAGTAGTCGGCAGGGAGGACCCCAGCATTTT.

The CDR3 region has the DNA TGTGCCAGCAGCCAGGACTCTAACACTGAAGCTTTCTTT. It encodes CASSQDSNTEAFF. V is TRBV7-3 and J is TRBJ1-1; D is uncertain. The V end was cut by 5 bases, the J end by 2 bases, with 9 bases between. This CDR3 is built from 13 residues. Germline values: CDR1 SGHTA, CDR2 FQGTGA.

This clone was detected a few times. The chain is built from TRBV7-9 and TRBJ1-2, with a tentative D call TRBD1 (6 bases). CDR3 length: 13 amino acids. CDR1 is SEHNR, CDR2 FQNEAQ, per germline (reference sequence). V gave up 5 bases and J gave up 2 bases, with 9 bases separating them. The chain's CDR3 is CASSGRGNYGYTF. CDR3 nucleotides: TGTGCCAGCAGCGGGAGGGGGAACTATGGCTACACCTTC.

Of note for this clone: Its ends do not fully match the called genes, so a read error is possible. The chain carries TRBV6-1 and TRBJ1-1; the D is unclear. The CDR3 runs to 14 residues. Germline V gene lookup returns CDR1 MNHNS and CDR2 SASEGT. CDR3 amino acids: CASREGLLTTEAFF. The CDR3 DNA reads TGTGCCAGCAGGGAAGGACTTTTGACCACTGAAGCTTTCTTT.

This clone was detected once. This chain joins TRBV18 and TRBJ1-5; perhaps TRBD1 as D (6 bases). V shed 0 bases and J shed 2 bases, with 11 bases lying between them. The V gene's germline CDR1 is KGHSH and CDR2 LQKENI. The CDR3 has 16 amino acids. CDR3: CASSPPGGAGNQPQHF. The CDR3 DNA is TGTGCCAGCTCACCACCGGGGGGGGCAGGCAATCAGCCCCAGCATTTT.

The J gene is TRBJ1-1, the V gene TRBV7-9; D is ambiguous. CDR1 and CDR2 (germline): SEHNR, FQNEAQ (reference sequence). V lost 5 bases and J lost 2, with 12 bases in between. The CDR3 is 14 amino acids. The CDR3 DNA follows: TGTGCCAGCAGCGCTGGACGGATCAACACTGAAGCTTTCTTT. This encodes CASSAGRINTEAFF.

Only a few counts were recorded for this clone. The chain joins TRBV7-9 to TRBJ2-7; TRBD2 might be the D (6 bases). There are 14 residues in the CDR3. The V gene's germline CDR1 is SEHNR and CDR2 FQNEAQ (reference sequence). V lost 4 bases and J 0 bases, leaving 10 bases between the germline ends. The CDR3 reads CASSSQTSSYEQYF. For the CDR3, the DNA is TGTGCCAGCAGCTCACAGACTAGCTCCTACGAGCAGTACTTC.